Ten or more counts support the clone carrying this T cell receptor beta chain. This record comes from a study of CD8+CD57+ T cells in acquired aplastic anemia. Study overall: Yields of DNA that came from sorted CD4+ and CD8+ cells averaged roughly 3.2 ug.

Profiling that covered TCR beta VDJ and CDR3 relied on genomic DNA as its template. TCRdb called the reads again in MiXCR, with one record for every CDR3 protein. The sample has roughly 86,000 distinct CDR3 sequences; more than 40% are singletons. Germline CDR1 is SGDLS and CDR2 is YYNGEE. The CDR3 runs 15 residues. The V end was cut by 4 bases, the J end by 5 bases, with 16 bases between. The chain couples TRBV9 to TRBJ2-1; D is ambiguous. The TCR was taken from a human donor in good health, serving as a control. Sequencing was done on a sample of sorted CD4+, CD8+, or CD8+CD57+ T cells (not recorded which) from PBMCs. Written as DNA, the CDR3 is TGTGCCAGCAGCACCCAACCGGTAGAAGACAATGAGCAGTTCTTC. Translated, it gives CASSTQPVEDNEQFF.